The 20 T cell receptor beta chains presented below share a single source sample, sequenced in a study of Ad26.COV2.S vaccination and SARS-CoV-2 variants. The sample's treatment: some 20 received Ad26.COV2.S at low or high dose, single or two shots; five or six received placebo; per-sample allocation not given. Sample collection was performed on day 63 after the first vaccine or placebo injection. Repertoires were generated with immunoSEQ multiplex PCR, while TCRdb's copy carries only in-frame clones and drops some. The data hold approximately 420,000 clones, with around 87% observed a single time. The sequencing here drew on peripheral blood, taken in a trial of Ad26.COV2.S vaccine versus placebo. The receptors were gathered from a person between 18 and 65 years old who received the Ad26.COV2.S COVID-19 vaccine or a placebo.

This chain uses TRBV19 with TRBJ1-2, with TRBD1 matching over 9 bases. After removal of 5 bases from V and 7 bases from J, the junction contained 8 bases not matched to a gene. This CDR3 region has 14 residues. Germline V gene sequence: CDR1 LNHDA, CDR2 SQIVND (reference sequence). In DNA, the CDR3 is TGTGCCAGTAGTCCGGACAGGGGAGGTAGTGGCTACACCTTC. Translation gives CASSPDRGGSGYTF. Supplemented by reference TRBV19 and TRBJ1-2, the full variable domain reads DGGITQSPKYLFRKEGQNVTLSCEQNLNHDAMYWYRQDPGQGLRLIYYSQIVNDFQKGDIAEGYSVSREKKESFPLTVTSAQKNPTAFYLCASSPDRGGSGYTFGSGTRLTVV.

The chain links TRBV5-1 to TRBJ2-7; D ambiguous. Trimming left V 3 bases short and J 0 bases short, with 7 bases between. The germline V gene has CDR1 SGHRS and CDR2 YFSETQ. The CDR3 is 13 amino acids. The CDR3 reads CASSSLSSYEQYF. CDR3 sequence (DNA): TGCGCCAGCAGCTCCCTGAGCTCCTACGAGCAGTACTTC.

The V and J genes are TRBV5-6 and TRBJ1-5; TRBD1 matches at 10 bases. The V segment lost 4 bases and the J segment 3 bases; nucleotides outside the gene matches: 1. Germline V gene lookup returns CDR1 SGHDT and CDR2 YYEEEE. This CDR3 spans 14 amino acids. The CDR3 bases are TGTGCCAGCAGCCGACAGGGGGCCAATCAGCCCCAGCATTTT. It encodes CASSRQGANQPQHF.

This clone has just a few counts. This rearrangement joins TRBV7-2 to TRBJ1-2, with D unclear. From germline, CDR1 is SGHTA and CDR2 FQGNSA. Trimming cost V 2 bases and J 3 bases, with 10 bases left between them. The CDR3 spans 14 residues. The CDR3 region is CASSLSRAYYGYTF. The CDR3 coding sequence is TGTGCCAGCAGCTTATCGAGGGCTTACTATGGCTACACCTTC.

This clone was observed a few times. The chain links TRBV19 to TRBJ2-7; D is undetermined. V lost 6 bases to trimming and J lost 2 bases, with 14 bases between them. The CDR3 sequence is 14 residues long. CDR1 and CDR2 from the germline V gene are LNHDA and SQIVND (reference sequence). The CDR3 coding sequence is TGTGCCAGTAGCGTGAGGACCGATACCTACGAGCAGTACTTC. This encodes CASSVRTDTYEQYF. The full variable domain, completed using reference TRBV19 and TRBJ2-7, is DGGITQSPKYLFRKEGQNVTLSCEQNLNHDAMYWYRQDPGQGLRLIYYSQIVNDFQKGDIAEGYSVSREKKESFPLTVTSAQKNPTAFYLCASSVRTDTYEQYFGPGTRLTVT.

V usage is TRBV6-5 and J usage is TRBJ2-2; 8 nucleotides match TRBD2. The germline CDR1 and CDR2 sequences are MNHEY and SVGAGI. V lost 5 bases and J lost 5; bases outside the gene matches: 7. The CDR3 is 15 residues long. Here the CDR3 DNA reads TGTGCCAGCAGTACCGGGACTAGTACGACCGGGGAGCTGTTTTTT. Amino acid sequence: CASSTGTSTTGELFF.

The V and J genes are TRBV10-1 and TRBJ1-3; D call uncertain. Germline CDR1 reads WNHNN; CDR2 reads SYGVQD (reference sequence). This CDR3 has 13 residues. V lost 0 bases, J lost 7 bases, and 7 bases lay in between. The DNA for the CDR3 is TGCGCCAGCAGTGAGTCGGTCGGGAACACCATATATTTT. It codes for CASSESVGNTIYF.

This chain links TRBV11-2 with TRBJ2-3; TRBD1 or TRBD2 may be the D gene (5 bases each). Germline CDR1 reads SGHAT; CDR2 reads FQNNGV. The CDR3 runs 15 residues. The V gene lost 3 bases and the J gene lost 1 base, with 11 bases spanning the gap. The CDR3 loop is CASSFGGWGTDTQYF. Here the CDR3 DNA reads TGTGCCAGCAGCTTTGGGGGTTGGGGCACAGATACGCAGTATTTT.

This clone has just a few counts. The rearrangement joins TRBV19 to TRBJ1-6; weak D call: TRBD1 (5 bases). The V end was cut by 8 bases, the J end by 9 bases, with 8 bases between. The CDR3 has 11 amino acids. Germline CDR1 LNHDA, CDR2 SQIVND (reference sequence). The CDR3 loop is CASSRGSPLHF. CDR3 nucleotides: TGTGCCAGTTCGAGGGGTTCACCCCTCCACTTT.

The chain employs TRBV5-6 and TRBJ1-4, with 7 bases aligning to TRBD1. With 3 bases clipped from V and 4 bases from J, the junction kept 6 bases outside the gene matches. The CDR3 sequence is 15 residues long. Germline CDR1 is SGHDT and CDR2 is YYEEEE. CDR3: CASSYRQGYNEKLFF. The CDR3 DNA is TGTGCCAGCAGCTACCGACAGGGCTATAATGAAAAACTGTTTTTT.

The V gene is TRBV24-1, the J gene TRBJ2-7; 7 bases are a match to TRBD1. This CDR3 contains 16 residues. The junction had 8 bases not matched to a gene; V was cut back by 4 bases and J by 0 bases. CDR1 is KGHDR, CDR2 SFDVKD, per germline. The CDR3 bases are TGTGCCACCAGTGAAGCGACAGGGCTCCCCTCCTACGAGCAGTACTTC. Residues: CATSEATGLPSYEQYF.

The chain recombines TRBV12-3 or TRBV12-4 with TRBJ1-1; a possible D gene is TRBD1 (6 bases). This CDR3 spans 13 amino acids. The V and J ends lost 3 bases and 10 bases respectively, with 15 bases between them. CDR3 sequence reads: CASSFPPRGGAFF. CDR3 in DNA: TGTGCCAGCAGTTTTCCCCCCCGAGGGGGAGCTTTCTTT.

The V and J genes are TRBV2 and TRBJ1-1; the D is unclear. This CDR3 has 14 amino acids. The V gene lost 5 bases and the J gene lost 0 bases, with 10 bases spanning the gap. Germline V gene sequence: CDR1 SNHLY, CDR2 FYNNEI. The CDR3 region has the DNA TGTGCCAGCAGTCCCGACGGAATGAACACTGAAGCTTTCTTT. It yields the protein CASSPDGMNTEAFF.

This chain links TRBV10-1 with TRBJ2-7, with 7 bases aligning to TRBD2. CDR3 length: 15 amino acids. Germline V gene data show CDR1 as WNHNN and CDR2 as SYGVQD (reference sequence). Trimming took 6 bases from V and 3 from J; bases not matched to a gene: 11. CDR3: CASRECYAGDYEQYF. CDR3 sequence (DNA): TGCGCCAGCAGGGAATGCTACGCGGGGGACTACGAGCAGTACTTC.

The gene calls are TRBV5-1 and TRBJ2-3, with 13 bases lining up with TRBD2. CDR1 and CDR2 (germline): SGHRS, YFSETQ. V was clipped by 4 bases and J by 2 bases; unmatched bases: 4. This CDR3 is 16 amino acids long. The chain's CDR3 is CASSGTSGGVTDTQYF. Written as DNA, the CDR3 is TGCGCCAGCAGCGGTACTAGCGGGGGGGTCACAGATACGCAGTATTTT. Complete variable domain (other parts from reference TRBV5-1 and TRBJ2-3): KAGVTQTPRYLIKTRGQQVTLSCSPISGHRSVSWYQQTPGQGLQFLFEYFSETQRNKGNFPGRFSGRQFSNSRSEMNVSTLELGDSALYLCASSGTSGGVTDTQYFGPGTRLTVL.

This clone was counted once. The rearrangement joins TRBV7-2 to TRBJ1-2; no firm D call. V lost 5 bases, J lost 5 bases, and 6 bases lay in between. Germline V gene sequence: CDR1 SGHTA, CDR2 FQGNSA. The CDR3 covers 11 residues. The CDR3 nucleotides read TGTGCCAGCAGCGCCGGATATGGCTACACCTTC. It codes for CASSAGYGYTF. Using reference TRBV7-2 and TRBJ1-2 for the parts outside the CDR3, the full variable domain is GAGVSQSPSNKVTEKGKDVELRCDPISGHTALYWYRQSLGQGLEFLIYFQGNSAPDKSGLPSDRFSAERTGGSVSTLTIQRTQQEDSAVYLCASSAGYGYTFGSGTRLTVV.

The chain combines TRBV5-4 with TRBJ2-7, with D possibly TRBD1 on 5 matching bases. This CDR3 is built from 15 residues. Per the germline V gene, CDR1 is SGHNT and CDR2 is YYREEE (reference sequence). The ends were cut back, 1 base at V and 0 bases at J, with 11 bases in the middle. As DNA, the CDR3 is TGTGCCAGCAGCTTGATACGTCAGGGCTCCTACGAGCAGTACTTC. Its translation: CASSLIRQGSYEQYF.

V usage is TRBV12-3 or TRBV12-4 and J usage is TRBJ2-7; D unclear. The CDR3 is made up of 12 amino acids. Trimming took 6 bases from V and 7 from J, leaving 13 bases between them. The CDR3 loop reads CASSSSMREQYF. DNA of the CDR3: TGTGCCAGCAGCTCATCGATGAGGGAGCAGTACTTC.

V is TRBV11-2 and J is TRBJ2-7; TRBD2 matches at 11 bases. The CDR3 is 13 residues long. Germline-derived CDR1 and CDR2 are SGHAT and FQNNGV. Trimming cost V 6 bases and J 4 bases; bases outside gene matches: 2. CDR3 in DNA: TGTGCCAGCAGAAGACTAGCGGGGTACGAGCAGTACTTC. It codes for CASRRLAGYEQYF.

The CDR3 sequence: CASSISGLAGVEQFF. Here the CDR3 DNA reads TGTGCCAGTAGTATCTCGGGACTAGCGGGGGTTGAGCAGTTCTTC. The gene calls are TRBV19 and TRBJ2-1; 14 nucleotides align to TRBD2. Germline V gene sequence: CDR1 LNHDA, CDR2 SQIVND (reference sequence). This CDR3 has 15 amino acids. The J segment lost 9 bases and the V segment lost 3 bases, leaving 4 bases of the junction unmatched.